These 10 T cell receptor beta chains were all obtained from the same sample, sequenced in a study of blood T cell repertoires in COVID-19. Data came from immunoSEQ multiplex PCR; TCRdb stores just in-frame clones and leaves some out. The table lists 100,000 to 150,000 clones, roughly 80% of them singletons, with approximately 1.5% in the top ten. The sample consisted of peripheral blood. Every receptor here comes from a man aged 55 to 70 with acute or convalescent COVID-19.

The chain uses TRBV29-1 and TRBJ2-6; no clear D gene. Germline V lookup: CDR1 SQVTM, CDR2 ANQGSEA. V lost 7 bases, J lost 1 base, and 5 bases lay in between. The length of the CDR3 is 12 residues. Written as DNA, the CDR3 is TGCAGCGCCCTATCTGGGGCCAACGTCCTGACTTTC. Protein sequence: CSALSGANVLTF. The variable domain in full, with the rest retrieved from reference TRBV29-1 and TRBJ2-6, is SAVISQKPSRDICQRGTSLTIQCQVDSQVTMMFWYRQQPGQSLTLIATANQGSEATYESGFVIDKFPISRPNLTFSTLTVSNMSPEDSSIYLCSALSGANVLTFGAGSRLTVL.

The chain links TRBV30 to TRBJ1-1; D gene uncertain. V was trimmed by 0 bases and J by 7 bases, leaving 12 bases between them. The CDR3 spans 13 residues. CDR1 and CDR2 (germline): GTSNPN, SVGIG (reference sequence). CDR3 DNA sequence: TGTGCCTGGAGTGTAATGGCAGGTAATGAAGCTTTCTTT. Translated: CAWSVMAGNEAFF.

The CDR3 loop reads CASTRGRGGELFF. CDR3 DNA sequence: TGTGCCAGCACGCGAGGCAGGGGGGGGGAGCTGTTTTTT. The gene calls are TRBV6-5 and TRBJ2-2, with 7 bases fitting TRBD1. With V trimmed by 7 bases and J by 8 bases, 7 bases remained unmatched. This CDR3 region has 13 residues. Germline V CDR1 and CDR2: MNHEY, SVGAGI.

The chain employs TRBV3-1 (or the pseudogene TRBV3-2) and TRBJ2-5, with 7 positions matching TRBD2. The CDR3 runs to 15 residues. The germline V gene has CDR1 LGHDT and CDR2 YNNKEL (reference sequence). V shed 3 bases, J shed 2 bases, and the junction held 6 bases outside the gene matches. The CDR3 coding sequence is TGTGCCAGCAGCCAGGGACTACTCGGTCAAGAGACCCAGTACTTC. Protein sequence: CASSQGLLGQETQYF.

This chain links TRBV5-1 with TRBJ2-3; TRBD2 matches at 11 bases. V dropped 3 bases and J dropped 3; count of bases not matched to a gene: 6. The CDR3 contains 16 residues. Per germline, CDR1 SGHRS and CDR2 YFSETQ. The CDR3 reads CASSSLAGGRTDTQYF. The DNA of the CDR3 is TGCGCCAGCAGCTCCTTAGCGGGGGGGCGGACAGATACGCAGTATTTT.

The chain combines TRBV27 with TRBJ1-2; 9 nucleotides agree with TRBD1. The V gene end was trimmed by 4 bases and the J gene end by 7 bases; junction bases not matched to a gene: 7. The CDR3 spans 14 residues. From germline, CDR1 is MNHEY and CDR2 SMNVEV (reference sequence). The CDR3 DNA is TGTGCCAGCAGTTCCGGGACAGGGCGAGTTGGCTACACCTTC. Protein: CASSSGTGRVGYTF.

Remarks on this clone: Other DNA sequences of this sample code for an identical CDR3. V is TRBV7-9 and J is TRBJ2-1, with D possibly matching TRBD2 (6 bases). The CDR3 is made up of 15 amino acids. Trimming stripped 2 bases from V and 0 bases from J, with 8 bases between. Germline CDR1 is SEHNR and CDR2 is FQNEAQ (reference sequence). CDR3 nucleotide sequence: TGTGCCAGCAGCTTACGGGGGAGCTCCTACAATGAGCAGTTCTTC. It yields the protein CASSLRGSSYNEQFF. The full variable domain, with the rest looked up from reference TRBV7-9 and TRBJ2-1, is DTGVSQNPRHKITKRGQNVTFRCDPISEHNRLYWYRQTLGQGPEFLTYFQNEAQLEKSRLLSDRFSAERPKGSFSTLEIQRTEQGDSAMYLCASSLRGSSYNEQFFGPGTRLTVL.

The rearrangement joins TRBV7-9 to TRBJ2-7, with D possibly being TRBD2 (7 bases). The CDR3 extends over 17 amino acids. V was clipped by 1 base and J by 4 bases, with 20 bases between them. CDR1 SEHNR and CDR2 FQNEAQ come from the germline V gene (reference sequence). CDR3: CASSLEFGGGSPYEQYF. The CDR3 DNA sequence: TGTGCCAGCAGCTTAGAGTTTGGCGGGGGCTCTCCGTACGAGCAGTACTTC. The full variable domain, in which reference TRBV7-9 and TRBJ2-7 provide the parts outside the CDR3, is DTGVSQNPRHKITKRGQNVTFRCDPISEHNRLYWYRQTLGQGPEFLTYFQNEAQLEKSRLLSDRFSAERPKGSFSTLEIQRTEQGDSAMYLCASSLEFGGGSPYEQYFGPGTRLTVT.

The V and J genes are TRBV7-9 and TRBJ2-3; 9 nucleotides agree with TRBD2. In germline, CDR1 is SEHNR, CDR2 FQNEAQ (reference sequence). Trimming cost V 7 bases and J 1 base; bases outside gene matches: 6. CDR3 length equals 15 residues. CDR3 protein: CASTSLAGGTDTQYF. CDR3 nucleotides: TGTGCCAGCACCTCATTAGCGGGGGGCACAGATACGCAGTATTTT. Together with reference TRBV7-9 and TRBJ2-3, the CDR3 gives the full variable domain: DTGVSQNPRHKITKRGQNVTFRCDPISEHNRLYWYRQTLGQGPEFLTYFQNEAQLEKSRLLSDRFSAERPKGSFSTLEIQRTEQGDSAMYLCASTSLAGGTDTQYFGPGTRLTVL.

In nucleotides, the CDR3 is TGTGCCAGCAGCTTCCTCTCTGCGGGAGGCCGCACAGATACGCAGTATTTT. Its translation is CASSFLSAGGRTDTQYF. The chain carries TRBV7-3 and TRBJ2-3, with 8 bases that match TRBD2. CDR3 length: 17 residues. Germline V gene lookup returns CDR1 SGHTA and CDR2 FQGTGA. V lost 3 bases to trimming and J lost 1 base; unmatched junction nucleotides: 9.